This TCR beta chain is from a study of cytomegalovirus exposure and HLA in healthy donors. At the time of sampling, donors were nominally healthy, though unrecorded immune exposures were likely. Vbeta (60) and Jbeta (13) primers were used in the PCR. Profiling relied on immunoSEQ multiplex PCR, and the TCRdb table lists in-frame clones only, not all of them. The table includes 130,000 to 150,000 clones, around 78% detected once. General study results and limits: A later analysis linked a missense DCLRE1C variant to TCR beta V- and J-gene trimming. Analyzed later, most CMV-associated TCR beta chains appeared HLA-restricted.

In regard to this clone: What it recognizes is unknown. This CDR3 is also generated by other DNA sequences in the sample.

Germline CDR1 is SNHLY and CDR2 is FYNNEI. The CDR3 has 13 amino acids. V gave up 6 bases and J gave up 0 bases, with 6 bases separating them. This TCR came from a male donor in good health and CMV-seronegative. Material: PBMCs. This chain uses TRBV2 with TRBJ1-5, with D uncertain. The CDR3 nucleotides are TGTGCCAGCAGCCTGTATAGCAATCAGCCCCAGCATTTT. Encoded protein: CASSLYSNQPQHF.